These 11 T cell receptor beta chains came from one sample sequenced in a study of regulatory T cells in long-lasting Graves disease. CDR3 regions were amplified by Arm-PCR using iRepertoire HTBI primers to build TCR beta libraries. TCRdb fed the multiplex PCR reads into MiXCR, producing one record per CDR3 protein. The table lists about 470,000 distinct CDR3 sequences, roughly a fifth of them singletons, with roughly 7.1% in the top ten. The time point denotes: persistent/refractory GD, antithyroid drugs over 5 years with positive TRAb. There was RNA extracted from PBMCs, and the TCR library was made from it. The sample consisted of peripheral blood mononuclear cells (PBMCs), taken when the disease was refractory, from a patient treated with antithyroid drugs. These receptors all come from a female donor with Graves disease.

This clonotype was counted ten times or more. The V call is TRBV2, the J call TRBJ1-2, with 8 bases matching TRBD1. V was pared by 6 bases and J by 6 bases, with 9 bases of the junction left unmatched. Germline CDR1 reads SNHLY; CDR2 reads FYNNEI. The CDR3 consists of 14 residues. The CDR3 coding sequence is TGTGCCAGCAGCACCGGACAGGGAGCGCATGGCTACACCTTC. This gives the protein CASSTGQGAHGYTF.

The J gene is TRBJ2-1, the V gene TRBV3-1; the match to TRBD1 covers 8 bases. CDR1 and CDR2 from the germline V gene are LGHDT and YNNKEL (reference sequence). The CDR3 spans 13 residues. Trimming took 0 bases from V and 15 from J; bases not matched to a gene: 7. The CDR3 is CASSQDSWTGPFF. The CDR3, as DNA: TGTGCCAGCAGCCAAGATAGCTGGACAGGGCCGTTCTTC.

V is TRBV5-1 and J is TRBJ2-7; 9 bases map to TRBD1. Germline V CDR1 and CDR2: SGHRS, YFSETQ. Losses at the gene ends were 3 bases for V and 6 bases for J; bases not matched to a gene: 7. There are 14 residues in the CDR3. The CDR3 DNA is TGCGCCAGCAGCTCCGGGACAGGGACCATCGAGCAGTACTTC. Amino acid sequence: CASSSGTGTIEQYF.

This clonotype was seen more than once but under ten times. The rearrangement links TRBV19 to TRBJ2-2, with a tentative D call TRBD1 (6 bases). The length of the CDR3 is 15 residues. CDR1 is LNHDA and CDR2 is SQIVND in the germline V gene (reference sequence). V lost 5 bases, J lost 1 base, and 11 bases lay in between. The CDR3 sequence: CASSLRTENTGELFF. The CDR3 bases are TGTGCCAGTAGTCTCCGGACAGAGAACACCGGGGAGCTGTTTTTT.

This clonotype was detected ten times or more. For the CDR3, the DNA is TGTGCCACCATGTCTTCGACCGAGACCCAGTACTTC. Translation gives CATMSSTETQYF. This chain joins TRBV24-1 and TRBJ2-5; no definite D call. Germline CDR1 reads KGHDR; CDR2 reads SFDVKD. V was trimmed by 8 bases and J by 5 bases, leaving 11 bases between them. The CDR3 loop spans 12 amino acids.

The V and J genes are TRBV5-1 and TRBJ2-5; TRBD1 might be the D (6 bases). The CDR3 runs 14 residues. Trimming removed 4 bases at V and 2 bases at J, with 12 bases between. Germline CDR1 is SGHRS and CDR2 is YFSETQ. CDR3 sequence (DNA): TGCGCCAGCAGCCCCCAGGGGCATCAAGAGACCCAGTACTTC. This sequence encodes CASSPQGHQETQYF. Full variable domain (outside the CDR3, taken from reference TRBV5-1 and TRBJ2-5): KAGVTQTPRYLIKTRGQQVTLSCSPISGHRSVSWYQQTPGQGLQFLFEYFSETQRNKGNFPGRFSGRQFSNSRSEMNVSTLELGDSALYLCASSPQGHQETQYFGPGTRLLVL.

This clonotype was recorded many times. The V call is TRBV20-1, the J call TRBJ1-1; D may be TRBD1 (5 bases). The CDR3 is 14 amino acids. The germline V gene has CDR1 DFQATT and CDR2 SNEGSKA (reference sequence). Trimming pared 3 bases from V and 12 bases from J, leaving 23 bases between. The CDR3 loop reads CSARASFQQVRTFF. The CDR3 DNA reads as TGCAGTGCTAGGGCCAGCTTCCAACAGGTTAGGACTTTCTTT.

This clonotype was detected ten times or more. The chain employs TRBV6-5 and TRBJ1-4; TRBD1 matches 9 bases. V trimming: 4 bases; J trimming: 6 bases; junction bases outside the gene matches: 6. Per the germline V gene, CDR1 is MNHEY and CDR2 is SVGAGI. The CDR3 is made up of 15 amino acids. The CDR3 DNA follows: TGTGCCAGCAGTTGGGACACAGGGGGCGATGAAAAACTGTTTTTT. Its translation is CASSWDTGGDEKLFF.

This clonotype occurred a few times. The chain recombines TRBV20-1 with TRBJ2-2; D is possibly TRBD1 or TRBD2 (6 bases each). The CDR3 is 16 amino acids. The germline gives CDR1 DFQATT, CDR2 SNEGSKA (reference sequence). Trimming pared 0 bases from V and 4 bases from J, leaving 15 bases between. CDR3 DNA sequence: TGCAGTGCTAGAGATGGGTCAGGGGAGGTCACCGGGGAGCTGTTTTTT. This codes for CSARDGSGEVTGELFF.

Of note for this clonotype: A much larger clone lies a single base off, so this may be a read error. The gene calls are TRBV10-3 and TRBJ1-1; weak D call: TRBD1 (5 bases). V lost 4 bases, J lost 4 bases, and 13 bases lay in between. The CDR3 is 14 residues long. Germline lookup yields CDR1 ENHRY and CDR2 SYGVKD. Here the CDR3 DNA reads TGTGCCATCAGTGCGATAAGGGACGGCACTGAAGCTTTCTTT. Protein sequence: CAISAIRDGTEAFF.

This clonotype showed up many times. This chain links TRBV2 with TRBJ2-5; possibly TRBD1 or TRBD2 for D (6 bases each). The CDR3 contains 13 residues. The V end lost 11 bases, the J end lost 4 bases, and 17 bases lay between the germline ends. CDR1 SNHLY and CDR2 FYNNEI come from the germline V gene. In nucleotides, the CDR3 is TGTGCCGGAAAGCAGGGGAGGTTAGAGACCCAGTACTTC. It specifies CAGKQGRLETQYF.